This TCR beta chain was profiled in a study of T cell responses to AZD1222 COVID-19 vaccine. Assay: immunoSEQ multiplex PCR; the TCRdb copy retains only in-frame clones and omits some. The data hold 150,000 to 200,000 clones, with about nine tenths observed a single time. V gave up 3 bases and J gave up 1 base, with 12 bases separating them. The CDR3 is 15 residues long. Germline V lookup: CDR1 MNHEY, CDR2 SVGAGI. The sequence was obtained from an adult in good health. The sequences come from peripheral blood, collected on day 0 of AZD1222 vaccination. This chain connects TRBV6-5 to TRBJ1-1; unclear D gene. In nucleotides, the CDR3 is TGTGCCAGCAGTTATGGGTGGTTTAGGAACACTGAAGCTTTCTTT. This encodes CASSYGWFRNTEAFF.